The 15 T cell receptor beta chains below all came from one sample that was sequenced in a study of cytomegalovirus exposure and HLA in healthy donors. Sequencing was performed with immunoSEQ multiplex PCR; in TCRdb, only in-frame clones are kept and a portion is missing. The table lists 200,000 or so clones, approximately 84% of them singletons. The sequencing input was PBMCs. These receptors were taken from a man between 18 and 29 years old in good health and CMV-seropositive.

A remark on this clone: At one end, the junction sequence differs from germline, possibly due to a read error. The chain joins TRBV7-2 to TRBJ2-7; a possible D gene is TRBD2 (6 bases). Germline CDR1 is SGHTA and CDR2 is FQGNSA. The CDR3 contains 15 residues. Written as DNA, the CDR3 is TGTGCCACCAGCTTCTACGGAAGCGGGTTCTACGAGCAGTACTTC. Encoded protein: CATSFYGSGFYEQYF. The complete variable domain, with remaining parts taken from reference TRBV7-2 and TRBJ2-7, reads GAGVSQSPSNKVTEKGKDVELRCDPISGHTALYWYRQSLGQGLEFLIYFQGNSAPDKSGLPSDRFSAERTGGSVSTLTIQRTQQEDSAVYLCATSFYGSGFYEQYFGPGTRLTVT.

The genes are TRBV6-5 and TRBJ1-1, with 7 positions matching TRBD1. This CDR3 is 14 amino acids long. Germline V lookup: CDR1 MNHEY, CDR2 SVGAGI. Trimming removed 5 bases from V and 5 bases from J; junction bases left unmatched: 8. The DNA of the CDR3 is TGTGCCAGCAGTGACAACAGACAGGGAACTGAAGCTTTCTTT. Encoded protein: CASSDNRQGTEAFF.

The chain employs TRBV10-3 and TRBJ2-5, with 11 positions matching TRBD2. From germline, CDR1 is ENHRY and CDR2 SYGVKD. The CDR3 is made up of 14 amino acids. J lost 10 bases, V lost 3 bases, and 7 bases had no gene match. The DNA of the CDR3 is TGTGCCATCAGTGAAGTAGCGGGAGGGTCGAACCAGTACTTC. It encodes CAISEVAGGSNQYF.

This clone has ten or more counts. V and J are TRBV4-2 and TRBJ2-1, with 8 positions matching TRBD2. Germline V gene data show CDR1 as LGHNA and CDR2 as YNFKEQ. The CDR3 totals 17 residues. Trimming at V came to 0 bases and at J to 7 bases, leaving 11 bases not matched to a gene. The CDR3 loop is CASSQDPGGRLRNEQFF. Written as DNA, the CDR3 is TGTGCCAGCAGCCAAGATCCGGGCGGGAGGCTTAGGAATGAGCAGTTCTTC.

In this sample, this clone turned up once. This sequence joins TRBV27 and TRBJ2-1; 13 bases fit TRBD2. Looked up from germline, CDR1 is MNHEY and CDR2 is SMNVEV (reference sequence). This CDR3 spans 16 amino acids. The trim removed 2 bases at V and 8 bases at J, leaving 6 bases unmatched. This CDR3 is CASSLRLAGGSDEQFF. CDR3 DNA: TGTGCCAGCAGTTTAAGACTAGCGGGAGGATCGGATGAGCAGTTCTTC.

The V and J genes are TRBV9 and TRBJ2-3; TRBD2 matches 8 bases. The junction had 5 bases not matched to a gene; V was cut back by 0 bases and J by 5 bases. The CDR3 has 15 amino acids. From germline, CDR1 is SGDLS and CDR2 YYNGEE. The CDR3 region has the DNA TGTGCCAGCAGCGTAGACTCGGGAGGGGAAGATACGCAGTATTTT. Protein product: CASSVDSGGEDTQYF.

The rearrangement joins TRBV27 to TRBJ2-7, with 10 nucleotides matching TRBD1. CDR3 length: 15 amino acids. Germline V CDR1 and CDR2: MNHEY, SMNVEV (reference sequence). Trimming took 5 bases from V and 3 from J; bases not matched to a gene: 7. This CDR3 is CASSTTGGAFYEQYF. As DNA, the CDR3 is TGTGCCAGCAGTACGACAGGGGGCGCGTTCTACGAGCAGTACTTC.

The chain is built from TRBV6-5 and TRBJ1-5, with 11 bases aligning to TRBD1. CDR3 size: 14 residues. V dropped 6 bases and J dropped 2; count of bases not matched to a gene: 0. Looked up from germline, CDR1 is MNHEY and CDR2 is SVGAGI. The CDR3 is CASRGQGGNQPQHF. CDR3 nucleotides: TGTGCCAGCAGGGGACAGGGGGGCAATCAGCCCCAGCATTTT.

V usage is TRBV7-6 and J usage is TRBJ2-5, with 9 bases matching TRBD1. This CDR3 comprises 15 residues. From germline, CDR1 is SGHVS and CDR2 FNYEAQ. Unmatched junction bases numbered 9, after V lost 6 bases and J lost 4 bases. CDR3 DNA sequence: TGTGCCAGCAGTCCCGGGACAGGGAACCCAGAGACCCAGTACTTC. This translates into CASSPGTGNPETQYF. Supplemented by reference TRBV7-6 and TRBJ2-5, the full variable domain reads GAGVSQSPRYKVTKRGQDVALRCDPISGHVSLYWYRQALGQGPEFLTYFNYEAQQDKSGLPNDRFSAERPEGSISTLTIQRTEQRDSAMYRCASSPGTGNPETQYFGPGTRLLVL.

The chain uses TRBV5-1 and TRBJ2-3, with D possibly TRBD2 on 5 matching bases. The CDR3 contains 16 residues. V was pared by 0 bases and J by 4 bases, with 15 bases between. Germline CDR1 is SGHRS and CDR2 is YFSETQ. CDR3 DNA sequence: TGCGCCAGCAGCTTGGTCCTAGCTTTTCCAGCAGATACGCAGTATTTT. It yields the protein CASSLVLAFPADTQYF.

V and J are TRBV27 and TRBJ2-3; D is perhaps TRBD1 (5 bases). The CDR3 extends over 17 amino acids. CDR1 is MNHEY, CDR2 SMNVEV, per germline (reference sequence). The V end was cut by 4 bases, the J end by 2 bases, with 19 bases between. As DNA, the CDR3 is TGTGCCAGCAGTTCACCCTCGAAGGGGATCTCCACAGATACGCAGTATTTT. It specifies CASSSPSKGISTDTQYF.

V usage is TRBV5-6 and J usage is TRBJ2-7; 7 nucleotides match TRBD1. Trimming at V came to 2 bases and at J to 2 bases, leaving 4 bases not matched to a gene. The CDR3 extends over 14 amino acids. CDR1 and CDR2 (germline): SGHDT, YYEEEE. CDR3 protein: CASSFPGQTYEQYF. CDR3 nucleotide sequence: TGTGCCAGCAGCTTCCCGGGACAGACCTACGAGCAGTACTTC.

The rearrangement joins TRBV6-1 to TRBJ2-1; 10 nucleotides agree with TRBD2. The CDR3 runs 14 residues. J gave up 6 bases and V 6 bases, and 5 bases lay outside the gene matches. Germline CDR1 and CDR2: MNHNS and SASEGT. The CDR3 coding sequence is TGTGCCAGCAGACCTAGCGGGAGAGGCAATGAGCAGTTCTTC. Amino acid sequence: CASRPSGRGNEQFF.

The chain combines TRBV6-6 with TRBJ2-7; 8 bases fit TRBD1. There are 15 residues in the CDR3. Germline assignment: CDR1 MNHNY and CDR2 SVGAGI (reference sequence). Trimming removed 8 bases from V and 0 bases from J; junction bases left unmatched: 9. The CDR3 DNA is TGTGCCAGCGAGCCGAGGACAGGGTCCTCCTACGAGCAGTACTTC. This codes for CASEPRTGSSYEQYF.

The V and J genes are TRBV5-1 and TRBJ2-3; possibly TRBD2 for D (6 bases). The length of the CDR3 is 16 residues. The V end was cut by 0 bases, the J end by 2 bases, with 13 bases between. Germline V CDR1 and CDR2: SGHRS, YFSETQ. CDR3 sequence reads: CASSLALASATDTQYF. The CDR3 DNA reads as TGCGCCAGCAGCTTGGCCCTGGCTAGCGCCACAGATACGCAGTATTTT.